These 9 T cell receptor beta chains were all obtained from the same sample, sequenced in a study of blood T cell repertoires in COVID-19. The assay was immunoSEQ multiplex PCR, and TCRdb's table has in-frame clones only and misses some. The sample carries 360,000 or so clones, over 85% recorded once. The specimen was peripheral blood. These receptors came from a woman aged 60-70 years with COVID-19, enrolled during active disease.

There are a few counts of this clone. The chain carries TRBV15 and TRBJ1-1; D is ambiguous. The CDR3 is 13 amino acids. Germline CDR1 LNHNV, CDR2 YYDKDF (reference sequence). V lost 1 base, J lost 5 bases, and 8 bases lay in between. CDR3 amino acids: CATSRVAGTEAFF. Written as DNA, the CDR3 is TGTGCCACCAGCAGAGTGGCGGGAACTGAAGCTTTCTTT.

This rearrangement joins TRBV18 to TRBJ2-3; D unclear. Germline values: CDR1 KGHSH, CDR2 LQKENI. The V end was cut by 3 bases, the J end by 4 bases, with 8 bases between. CDR3 size: 13 residues. The CDR3 nucleotides are TGTGCCAGCTCACCGGTCAGTGCAGATACGCAGTATTTT. Amino acids: CASSPVSADTQYF. Combining the CDR3 with reference TRBV18 and TRBJ2-3 gives the whole variable domain NAGVMQNPRHLVRRRGQEARLRCSPMKGHSHVYWYRQLPEEGLKFMVYLQKENIIDESGMPKERFSAEFPKEGPSILRIQQVVRGDSAAYFCASSPVSADTQYFGPGTRLTVL.

For this clone: The same CDR3 is also encoded by other DNA sequences in this sample. The chain recombines TRBV20-1 with TRBJ1-2; D gene ambiguous. V was cut by 0 bases and J by 8 bases, with 7 bases left in between. Germline loops: CDR1 DFQATT, CDR2 SNEGSKA (reference sequence). CDR3 length: 11 amino acids. The CDR3 is CSARDRGGYTF. CDR3 nucleotides: TGCAGTGCTAGAGATCGAGGGGGCTACACCTTC.

The chain has TRBV4-2 and TRBJ1-1; maybe TRBD1 (5 bases). The V gene's germline CDR1 is LGHNA and CDR2 YNFKEQ. This CDR3 is built from 17 residues. V was pared by 4 bases and J by 0 bases, with 18 bases between. The CDR3 spells CASSPFGGKPMNTEAFF. CDR3 DNA sequence: TGTGCCAGCAGCCCGTTCGGGGGAAAGCCTATGAACACTGAAGCTTTCTTT.

This chain connects TRBV5-1 to TRBJ1-4, with D possibly matching TRBD1 (5 bases). The CDR3 is 16 residues long. V shed 0 bases and J shed 0 bases, with 9 bases lying between them. Per the germline V gene, CDR1 is SGHRS and CDR2 is YFSETQ. In DNA, the CDR3 is TGCGCCAGCAGCTTGGTCGGGGGTGCAACTAATGAAAAACTGTTTTTT. Translation gives CASSLVGGATNEKLFF.

The V and J genes are TRBV7-9 and TRBJ1-5; D is possibly TRBD1 (5 bases). The CDR3 extends over 13 amino acids. The germline gives CDR1 SEHNR, CDR2 FQNEAQ (reference sequence). Trimming took off 5 bases at V and 7 bases at J, with 12 bases between the two ends. This chain's CDR3 is CASSLQGEQPQHF. The DNA of the CDR3 is TGTGCCAGCAGCCTCCAGGGTGAGCAGCCCCAGCATTTT.

V and J are TRBV6-5 and TRBJ1-3, with 9 positions matching TRBD1. CDR1 MNHEY and CDR2 SVGAGI come from the germline V gene. The CDR3 has 16 amino acids. V lost 3 bases and J lost 2; bases outside the gene matches: 5. Here the CDR3 reads CASSYTGTGTGNTIYF. DNA for the CDR3: TGTGCCAGCAGTTATACCGGGACAGGGACTGGAAACACCATATATTTT.

The chain has TRBV6-2 or TRBV6-3 and TRBJ1-2, with D perhaps matching TRBD1 (5 bases). CDR3 length equals 15 residues. With 6 bases removed from V and 0 bases from J, the gap between germline ends came to 14 bases. The germline V gene encodes CDR1 MNHEY and CDR2 SVGEGT. CDR3: CASSSHRISNYGYTF. For the CDR3, the DNA is TGTGCCAGCAGCTCCCACAGGATATCTAACTATGGCTACACCTTC.

V gene TRBV15 combines with J gene TRBJ2-7; TRBD1 aligns across 7 bases. The CDR3 runs 16 residues. Germline V CDR1 and CDR2: LNHNV, YYDKDF (reference sequence). Unmatched junction bases numbered 9, after V lost 3 bases and J lost 1 base. In DNA, the CDR3 is TGTGCCACCAGCAGGGATGACAGGGAAGCGTCCTACGAGCAGTACTTC. Translated: CATSRDDREASYEQYF.